This TCR beta chain is from a study of T cell repertoires in cytomegalovirus infection. Study information: Public TCR beta signatures provided an indication of both CMV infection and a matching HLA type. Study observations and caveats: CMV carriers having the relevant HLA were flagged by cumulative public TCR beta family frequency. The response measured ex vivo was dominated by TCR beta clonotypes (HLA-C-restricted and CMV-specific).

This CDR3 contains 13 residues. Between the trimmed V and J ends, which lost 1 base and 5 bases, there was a span of 7 bases. Looked up from germline, CDR1 is SEHNR and CDR2 is FQNEAQ (reference sequence). This clonotype occurred many times. Its matching antigen is unknown. From the reads, TCRdb called clonotypes with MiXCR, one entry per CDR3 protein. This sample has roughly 190,000 distinct CDR3 sequences, with nearly 9.5% found just once. This sequence was found in a human donor in good health (CMV status not recorded). Some clones in this sample may be carry-over from other donors' samples. The sample consisted of PBMCs. V and J are TRBV7-9 and TRBJ2-3, with unresolved D. In DNA form, the CDR3 reads TGTGCCAGCAGCTTAGATGGTGGAGATACGCAGTATTTT. Translation: CASSLDGGDTQYF.